This T cell receptor beta chain was sequenced in a study of control samples from healthy donors and cancer patients. V lost 6 bases to trimming and J lost 7 bases; unmatched junction nucleotides: 7. The CDR3 is 15 residues long. Germline values: CDR1 SGHTA, CDR2 FQGNSA. TCRdb's table, derived via immunoSEQ multiplex PCR, lists solely in-frame clones and lacks some. Seen here are 15,000 to 17,000 clones, about 89% observed once, and the top ten hold 11%. The sequencing sample was made of PBMCs. This TCR was recovered from a woman in her seventies with colorectal cancer. The chain employs TRBV7-2 and TRBJ2-3; 13 positions match TRBD2. Here the CDR3 DNA reads TGTGCCAGCAGACCAGGACTAGCGGGAGAGAATACGCAGTATTTT. Translation gives CASRPGLAGENTQYF.